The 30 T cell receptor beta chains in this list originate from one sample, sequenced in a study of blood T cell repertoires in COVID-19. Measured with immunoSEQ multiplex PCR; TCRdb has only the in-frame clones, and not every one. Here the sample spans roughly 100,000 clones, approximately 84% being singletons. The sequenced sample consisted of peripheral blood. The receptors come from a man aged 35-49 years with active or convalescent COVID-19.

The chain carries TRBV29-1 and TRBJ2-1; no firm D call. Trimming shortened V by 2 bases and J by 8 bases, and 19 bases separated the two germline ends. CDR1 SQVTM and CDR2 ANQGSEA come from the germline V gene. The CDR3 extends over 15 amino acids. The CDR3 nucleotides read TGCAGCGTTGAATCAAGCACAAGACTCACGGATGAGCAGTTCTTC. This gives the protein CSVESSTRLTDEQFF.

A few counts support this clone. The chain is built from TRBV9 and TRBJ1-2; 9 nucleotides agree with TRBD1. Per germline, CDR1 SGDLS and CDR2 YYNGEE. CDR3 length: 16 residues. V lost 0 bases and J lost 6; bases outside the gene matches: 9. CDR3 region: CASSVELWGQGNGYTF. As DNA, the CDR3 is TGTGCCAGCAGCGTAGAGCTTTGGGGACAGGGTAATGGCTACACCTTC.

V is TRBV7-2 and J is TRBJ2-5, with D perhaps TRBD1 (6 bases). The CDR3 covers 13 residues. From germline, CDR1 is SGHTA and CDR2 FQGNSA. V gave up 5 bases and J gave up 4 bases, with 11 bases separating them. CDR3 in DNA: TGTGCCAGCAGCCCGGGACATCGAGAGACCCAGTACTTC. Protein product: CASSPGHRETQYF.

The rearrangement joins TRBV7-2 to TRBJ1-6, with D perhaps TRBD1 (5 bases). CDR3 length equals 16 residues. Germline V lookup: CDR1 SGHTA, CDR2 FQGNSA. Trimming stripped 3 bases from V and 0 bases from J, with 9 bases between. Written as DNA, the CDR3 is TGTGCCAGCAGCTTGGGGCGGAGCTCCTATAATTCACCCCTCCACTTT. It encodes CASSLGRSSYNSPLHF.

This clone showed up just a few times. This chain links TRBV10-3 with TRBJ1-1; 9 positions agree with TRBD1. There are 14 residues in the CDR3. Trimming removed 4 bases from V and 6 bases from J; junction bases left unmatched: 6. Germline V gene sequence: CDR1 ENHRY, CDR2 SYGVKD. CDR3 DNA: TGTGCCATCAGTGTTAAGGACAGGGGCGCTGAAGCTTTCTTT. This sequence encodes CAISVKDRGAEAFF.

The CDR3 loop is CASSQASPTDTQYF. The CDR3, as DNA: TGTGCCAGCAGCCAGGCTTCCCCCACAGATACGCAGTATTTT. The chain carries TRBV3-1 (or the pseudogene TRBV3-2) and TRBJ2-3; D not resolved. Germline CDR1 reads LGHDT; CDR2 reads YNNKEL (reference sequence). This CDR3 comprises 14 residues. Trimming shortened V by 3 bases and J by 2 bases, and 9 bases separated the two germline ends.

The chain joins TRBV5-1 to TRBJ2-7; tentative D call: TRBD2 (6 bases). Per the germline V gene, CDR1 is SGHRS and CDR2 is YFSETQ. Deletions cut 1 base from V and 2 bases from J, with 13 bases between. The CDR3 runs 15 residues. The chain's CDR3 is CASSLSGGVTYEQYF. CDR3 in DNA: TGCGCCAGCAGCTTGTCTGGCGGGGTAACCTACGAGCAGTACTTC.

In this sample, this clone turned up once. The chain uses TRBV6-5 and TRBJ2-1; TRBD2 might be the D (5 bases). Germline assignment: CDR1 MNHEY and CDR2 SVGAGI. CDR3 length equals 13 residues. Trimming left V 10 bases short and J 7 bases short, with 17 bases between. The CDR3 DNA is TGTGCCAACGACTATTCCTTCGAAAATGAGCAGTTCTTC. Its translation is CANDYSFENEQFF.

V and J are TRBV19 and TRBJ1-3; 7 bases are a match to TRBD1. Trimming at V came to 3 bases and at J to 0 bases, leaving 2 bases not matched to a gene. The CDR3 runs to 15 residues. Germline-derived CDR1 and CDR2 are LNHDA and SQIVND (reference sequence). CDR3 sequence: CASSIGTASGNTIYF. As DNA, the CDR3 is TGTGCCAGTAGTATCGGGACAGCCTCTGGAAACACCATATATTTT.

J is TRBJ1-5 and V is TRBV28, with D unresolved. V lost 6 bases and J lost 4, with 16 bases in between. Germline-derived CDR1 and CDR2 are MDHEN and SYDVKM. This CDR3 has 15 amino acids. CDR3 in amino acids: CASRSGGVANQPQHF. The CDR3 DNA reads TGTGCCAGCAGGAGCGGTGGGGTAGCAAATCAGCCCCAGCATTTT. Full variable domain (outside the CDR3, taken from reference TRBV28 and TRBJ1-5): DVKVTQSSRYLVKRTGEKVFLECVQDMDHENMFWYRQDPGLGLRLIYFSYDVKMKEKGDIPEGYSVSREKKERFSLILESASTNQTSMYLCASRSGGVANQPQHFGDGTRLSIL.

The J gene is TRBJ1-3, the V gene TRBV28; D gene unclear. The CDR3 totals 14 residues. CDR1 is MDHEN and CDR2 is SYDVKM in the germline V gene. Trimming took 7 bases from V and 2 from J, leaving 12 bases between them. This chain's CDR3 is CASKSHGTGNTIYF. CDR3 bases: TGTGCCAGCAAATCACACGGGACTGGAAACACCATATATTTT.

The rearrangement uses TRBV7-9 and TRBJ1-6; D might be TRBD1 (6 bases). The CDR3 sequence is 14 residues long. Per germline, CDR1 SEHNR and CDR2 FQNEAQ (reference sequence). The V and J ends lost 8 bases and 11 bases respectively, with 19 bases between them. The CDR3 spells CASRQGRGLTPLHF. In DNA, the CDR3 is TGTGCCAGCCGCCAGGGCAGGGGATTGACACCCCTCCACTTT.

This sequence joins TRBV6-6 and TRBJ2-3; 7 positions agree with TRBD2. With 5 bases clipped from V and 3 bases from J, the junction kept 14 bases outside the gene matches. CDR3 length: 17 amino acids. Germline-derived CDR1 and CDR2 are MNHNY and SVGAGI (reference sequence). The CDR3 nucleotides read TGTGCCAGCAGTCGACCTTGGGCGGGGGAGAGGACAGATACGCAGTATTTT. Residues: CASSRPWAGERTDTQYF.

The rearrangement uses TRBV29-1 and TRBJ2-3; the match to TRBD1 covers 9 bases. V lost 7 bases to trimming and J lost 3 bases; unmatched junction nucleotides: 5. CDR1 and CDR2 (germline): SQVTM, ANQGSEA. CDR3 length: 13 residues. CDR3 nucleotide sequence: TGCAGCGCCGGGACAGGGACGACAGATACGCAGTATTTT. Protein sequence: CSAGTGTTDTQYF.

The CDR3 sequence is CAWSPLGGDTEAFF. The CDR3 coding sequence is TGTGCCTGGAGTCCCTTGGGGGGGGACACTGAAGCTTTCTTT. This chain uses TRBV30 with TRBJ1-1; a possible D gene is TRBD1 (5 bases). The CDR3 has 14 residues. V lost 2 bases to trimming and J lost 3 bases, with 13 bases between them. CDR1 and CDR2 from the germline V gene are GTSNPN and SVGIG (reference sequence).

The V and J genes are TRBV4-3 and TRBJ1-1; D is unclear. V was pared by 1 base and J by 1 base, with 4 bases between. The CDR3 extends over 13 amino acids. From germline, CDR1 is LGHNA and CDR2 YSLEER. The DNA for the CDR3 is TGCGCCAGCAGCCAAGGCAGGAACACTGAAGCTTTCTTT. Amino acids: CASSQGRNTEAFF.

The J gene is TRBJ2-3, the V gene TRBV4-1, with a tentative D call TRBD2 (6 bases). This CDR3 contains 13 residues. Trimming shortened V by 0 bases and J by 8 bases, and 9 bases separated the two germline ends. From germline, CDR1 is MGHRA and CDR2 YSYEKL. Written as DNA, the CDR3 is TGCGCCAGCAGCCAAGAATTGACTAGTACGCAGTATTTT. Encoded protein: CASSQELTSTQYF.

The CDR3 protein is CASSLGPGGPDEQYF. CDR3 DNA: TGCGCCAGCAGCTTGGGGCCCGGGGGGCCAGACGAGCAGTACTTC. J is TRBJ2-7 and V is TRBV5-1; TRBD2 is a possible D gene (7 bases). CDR1 and CDR2 from the germline V gene are SGHRS and YFSETQ. The CDR3 has 15 residues. V dropped 0 bases and J dropped 5 bases, with 15 bases sitting between them.

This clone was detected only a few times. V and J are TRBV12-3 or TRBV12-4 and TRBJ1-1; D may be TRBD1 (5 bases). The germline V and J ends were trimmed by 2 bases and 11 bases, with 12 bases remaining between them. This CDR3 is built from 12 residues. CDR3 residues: CASSLKGARAFF. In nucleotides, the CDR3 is TGTGCCAGCAGTTTAAAAGGGGCGCGGGCTTTCTTT.

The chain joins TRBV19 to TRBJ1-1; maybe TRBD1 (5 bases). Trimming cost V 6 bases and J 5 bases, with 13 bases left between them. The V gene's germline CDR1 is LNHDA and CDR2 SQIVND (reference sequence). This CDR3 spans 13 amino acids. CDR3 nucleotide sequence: TGTGCCAGTAGCCAGGGATGGGGAACTGAAGCTTTCTTT. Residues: CASSQGWGTEAFF.

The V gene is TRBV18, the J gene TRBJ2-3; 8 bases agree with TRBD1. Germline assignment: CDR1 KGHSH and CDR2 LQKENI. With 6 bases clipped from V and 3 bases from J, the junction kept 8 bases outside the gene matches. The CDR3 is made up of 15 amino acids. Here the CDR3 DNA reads TGTGCCAGCTCCACAGGGGGAGGACGGACAGATACGCAGTATTTT. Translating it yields CASSTGGGRTDTQYF.

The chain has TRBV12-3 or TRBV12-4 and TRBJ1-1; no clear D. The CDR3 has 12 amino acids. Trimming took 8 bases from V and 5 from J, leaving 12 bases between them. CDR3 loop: CASRLMETEAFF. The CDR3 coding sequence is TGTGCCAGCCGATTGATGGAGACTGAAGCTTTCTTT.

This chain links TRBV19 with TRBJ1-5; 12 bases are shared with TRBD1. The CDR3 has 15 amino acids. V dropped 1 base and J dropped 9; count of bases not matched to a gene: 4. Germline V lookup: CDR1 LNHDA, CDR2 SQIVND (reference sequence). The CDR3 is CASSIGGTGGWPQHF. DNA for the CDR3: TGTGCCAGTAGTATAGGGGGGACAGGGGGCTGGCCCCAGCATTTT.

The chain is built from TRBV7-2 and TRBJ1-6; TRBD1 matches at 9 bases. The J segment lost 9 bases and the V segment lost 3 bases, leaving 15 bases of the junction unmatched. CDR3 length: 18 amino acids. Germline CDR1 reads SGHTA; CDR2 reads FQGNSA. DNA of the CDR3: TGTGCCAGCAGCTTCCCCCCCGGAGAGGGACAGGGAGGTTCACCCCTCCACTTT. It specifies CASSFPPGEGQGGSPLHF.

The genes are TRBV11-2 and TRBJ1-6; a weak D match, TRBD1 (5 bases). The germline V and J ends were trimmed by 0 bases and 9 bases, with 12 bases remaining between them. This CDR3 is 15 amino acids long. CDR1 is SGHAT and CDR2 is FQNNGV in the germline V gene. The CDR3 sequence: CASSLEGRLGSPLHF. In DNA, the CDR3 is TGTGCCAGCAGCTTAGAGGGGCGGTTGGGTTCACCCCTCCACTTT.

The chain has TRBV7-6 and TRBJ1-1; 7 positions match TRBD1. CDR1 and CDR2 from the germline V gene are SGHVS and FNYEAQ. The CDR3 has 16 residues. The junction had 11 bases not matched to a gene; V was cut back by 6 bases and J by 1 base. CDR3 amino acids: CASRPKVGQQNTEAFF. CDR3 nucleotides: TGTGCCAGCAGGCCTAAGGTGGGACAGCAGAACACTGAAGCTTTCTTT.

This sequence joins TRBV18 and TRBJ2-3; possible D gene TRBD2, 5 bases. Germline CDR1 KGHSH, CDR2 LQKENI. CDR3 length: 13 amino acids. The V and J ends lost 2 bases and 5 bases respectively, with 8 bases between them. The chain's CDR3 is CASSPSSGDTQYF. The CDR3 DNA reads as TGTGCCAGCTCACCATCGAGCGGAGATACGCAGTATTTT.

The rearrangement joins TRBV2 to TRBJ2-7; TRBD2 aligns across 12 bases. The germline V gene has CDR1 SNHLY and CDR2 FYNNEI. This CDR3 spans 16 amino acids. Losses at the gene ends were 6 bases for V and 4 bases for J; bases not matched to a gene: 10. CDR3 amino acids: CASRRRLAGEKYEQYF. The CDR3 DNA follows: TGTGCCAGCAGGAGGAGACTAGCGGGGGAAAAATACGAGCAGTACTTC.

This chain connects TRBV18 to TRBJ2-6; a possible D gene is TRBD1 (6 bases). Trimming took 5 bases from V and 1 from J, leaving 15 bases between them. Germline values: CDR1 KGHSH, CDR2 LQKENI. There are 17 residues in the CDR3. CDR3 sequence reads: CASSSGVTNSGANVLTF. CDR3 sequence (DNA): TGTGCCAGCTCATCAGGGGTCACTAATTCTGGGGCCAACGTCCTGACTTTC.

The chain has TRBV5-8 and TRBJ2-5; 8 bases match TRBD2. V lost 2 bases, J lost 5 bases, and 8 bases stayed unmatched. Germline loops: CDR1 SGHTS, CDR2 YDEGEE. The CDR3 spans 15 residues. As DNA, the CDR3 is TGTGCCAGCAGCTTACGGACTAGCTCCCATGAGACCCAGTACTTC. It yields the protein CASSLRTSSHETQYF.